Below, 21 T cell receptor beta chains from the same sample are listed, as sequenced in a study of early T cells in non-severe SARS-CoV-2 infection. One entry per CDR3 protein results from TCRdb running MiXCR on the 5' RACE reads. Of nearly 60,000 distinct CDR3 sequences detected, roughly 12% appear once; the ten largest clones hold roughly a tenth. Sequenced material: whole blood. These TCRs come from an adult who was a healthcare worker with PCR-confirmed SARS-CoV-2 infection or an uninfected control (not recorded which).

This clonotype was recorded many times. This sequence joins TRBV2 and TRBJ1-1, with a possible D match to TRBD1 (5 bases). Trimming stripped 5 bases from V and 1 base from J, with 14 bases between. This CDR3 region has 15 residues. CDR1 and CDR2 from the germline V gene are SNHLY and FYNNEI. CDR3 region: CASSHRDVQNTEAFF. CDR3 DNA sequence: TGTGCCAGCAGTCACCGGGACGTCCAGAACACTGAAGCTTTCTTT.

The chain joins TRBV5-4 to TRBJ1-1; 7 bases are a match to TRBD1. CDR1 SGHNT and CDR2 YYREEE come from the germline V gene (reference sequence). The V and J ends lost 5 bases and 4 bases, in that order; junction bases with no gene match: 5. The CDR3 extends over 13 amino acids. CDR3: CASRMTGRTEAFF. The CDR3 bases are TGTGCCAGCAGGATGACAGGGCGCACTGAAGCTTTCTTT.

This clonotype appeared a single time. The CDR3 reads CASRLENTEAFF. As DNA, the CDR3 is TGTGCCAGCCGGTTGGAGAACACTGAAGCTTTCTTT. V is TRBV6-1 and J is TRBJ1-1; D is undetermined. Looked up from germline, CDR1 is MNHNS and CDR2 is SASEGT. CDR3 length: 12 amino acids. V lost 8 bases and J 1 base, leaving 8 bases between the germline ends.

The chain recombines TRBV29-1 with TRBJ2-7; tentative D call: TRBD2 (5 bases). The CDR3 is made up of 12 amino acids. Per germline, CDR1 SQVTM and CDR2 ANQGSEA. The ends were cut back, 7 bases at V and 5 bases at J, with 15 bases in the middle. Written as DNA, the CDR3 is TGCAGCGGCACGGGATGGCAGGACGAGCAGTACTTC. Protein sequence: CSGTGWQDEQYF.

V and J are TRBV5-4 and TRBJ2-7; 7 positions match TRBD2. V trimming: 3 bases; J trimming: 5 bases; junction bases outside the gene matches: 11. The V gene's germline CDR1 is SGHNT and CDR2 YYREEE (reference sequence). This CDR3 has 15 residues. DNA of the CDR3: TGTGCCAGCAGCTCACACCCGACTAGCCTCGACGAGCAGTACTTC. This translates into CASSSHPTSLDEQYF.

The chain has TRBV6-2 or TRBV6-3 and TRBJ1-1; 9 positions agree with TRBD1. J gave up 6 bases and V 4 bases, and 15 bases lay outside the gene matches. Per the germline V gene, CDR1 is MNHEY and CDR2 is SVGEGT. CDR3 length: 17 residues. CDR3 nucleotide sequence: TGTGCCAGCAGTTTCTTACCCACGACAGGGGGTGAGGCTGAAGCTTTCTTT. As protein: CASSFLPTTGGEAEAFF.

V usage is TRBV7-6 and J usage is TRBJ1-5; no firm D call. Deletions cut 2 bases from V and 1 base from J, with 15 bases between. This CDR3 comprises 17 residues. Germline CDR1 reads SGHVS; CDR2 reads FNYEAQ. CDR3 nucleotide sequence: TGTGCCAGCAGCTTAAGCGTAGGGTACGGGAGCAATCAGCCCCAGCATTTT. Protein sequence: CASSLSVGYGSNQPQHF.

This clonotype was recorded a few times. This chain uses TRBV4-1 with TRBJ2-6; 7 nucleotides align to TRBD1. The germline V gene has CDR1 MGHRA and CDR2 YSYEKL. Trimming at V came to 2 bases and at J to 2 bases, leaving 12 bases not matched to a gene. This CDR3 has 19 amino acids. The CDR3: CASSQTHKGALPGANVLTF. As DNA, the CDR3 is TGCGCCAGCAGCCAAACCCACAAGGGGGCGCTACCTGGGGCCAACGTCCTGACTTTC.

This clonotype was found many times. J is TRBJ1-4 and V is TRBV5-1, with 7 bases that match TRBD1. Trimming took 7 bases from V and 3 from J; bases not matched to a gene: 9. The germline gives CDR1 SGHRS, CDR2 YFSETQ. The CDR3 spans 15 residues. CDR3 nucleotide sequence: TGCGCCAGCGGCCCAGGGGGGTCGGCTAATGAAAAACTGTTTTTT. Protein product: CASGPGGSANEKLFF.

This chain uses TRBV3-1 with TRBJ2-3; D remains unclear. Germline V gene data show CDR1 as LGHDT and CDR2 as YNNKEL (reference sequence). Trimming removed 6 bases at V and 1 base at J, with 20 bases between. The CDR3 is made up of 17 amino acids. CDR3 residues: CASSRSTYPVGTDTQYF. CDR3 sequence (DNA): TGTGCCAGCAGTCGTAGTACCTACCCGGTGGGCACAGATACGCAGTATTTT.

The genes are TRBV27 and TRBJ1-6; D is unclear. The CDR3 has 15 amino acids. The V end lost 6 bases, the J end lost 4 bases, and 13 bases lay between the germline ends. Germline values: CDR1 MNHEY, CDR2 SMNVEV (reference sequence). CDR3 in DNA: TGTGCCAGCAGCCCTGGACGTAATTATAATTCACCCCTCCACTTT. As protein: CASSPGRNYNSPLHF.

The CDR3 DNA sequence: TGTGCCATCGACGTCGTACAGGAGAACACTGAAGCTTTCTTT. Translated, it gives CAIDVVQENTEAFF. The chain recombines TRBV7-9 with TRBJ1-1; tentatively, D is TRBD1 (5 bases). V lost 10 bases and J lost 1, with 16 bases in between. Germline loops: CDR1 SEHNR, CDR2 FQNEAQ (reference sequence). This CDR3 has 14 amino acids.

In this sample, this clonotype turned up a few times. The chain carries TRBV12-3 or TRBV12-4 and TRBJ1-2; 7 bases align to TRBD1. This CDR3 contains 15 residues. With 1 base clipped from V and 8 bases from J, the junction kept 10 bases outside the gene matches. The CDR3 bases are TGTGCCAGCAGTTTAGACAGGGGCGGTTATGAGGGCTACACCTTC. It codes for CASSLDRGGYEGYTF.

Concerning this clonotype itself: Germline is not matched at one junction end, which may reflect a read error. The chain has TRBV7-7 and TRBJ2-7; D may be TRBD2 (6 bases). CDR1 and CDR2 from the germline V gene are SSHAT and FNYEAQ (reference sequence). CDR3 length equals 15 residues. The DNA of the CDR3 is TGTGCTAGCAGCCCGGGACTGTATACCTCCTACGAGCAGTACTTC. As protein: CASSPGLYTSYEQYF.

This clonotype was found a few times. The V gene is TRBV10-3, the J gene TRBJ1-1, with no clear D. CDR3 size: 11 residues. Trimming removed 1 base from V and 7 bases from J, with 4 bases in between. CDR1 is ENHRY and CDR2 is SYGVKD in the germline V gene. The DNA of the CDR3 is TGTGCCATCAGTGAGTTAGATGAAGCTTTCTTT. It specifies CAISELDEAFF.

This clonotype was recorded at least ten times. The chain joins TRBV14 to TRBJ2-1; no clear D. This CDR3 contains 13 residues. The germline V gene encodes CDR1 SGHDN and CDR2 FVKESK. V dropped 1 base and J dropped 10 bases, with 11 bases sitting between them. The CDR3 DNA is TGTGCCAGCAGCCAAGGCCGGGCATGGGAGCAGTTCTTC. Encoded protein: CASSQGRAWEQFF.

This clonotype was counted between two and nine times. This chain joins TRBV6-6 and TRBJ2-7, with a tentative D call TRBD2 (7 bases). Trimming took 7 bases from V and 5 from J, leaving 15 bases between them. In germline, CDR1 is MNHNY, CDR2 SVGAGI (reference sequence). This CDR3 is built from 13 residues. The chain's CDR3 is CASILRGGDEQYF. CDR3 sequence (DNA): TGTGCCAGCATTCTGAGGGGGGGGGACGAGCAGTACTTC.

The rearrangement links TRBV13 to TRBJ2-5, with TRBD1 matching 10 bases. CDR3 length: 13 amino acids. The germline CDR1 and CDR2 sequences are PRHDT and FYEKMQ (reference sequence). V shed 5 bases, J shed 5 bases, and the junction held 2 bases outside the gene matches. CDR3 loop: CASSQDRGETQYF. The DNA for the CDR3 is TGTGCCAGCAGCCAGGACAGGGGGGAGACCCAGTACTTC.

Many counts were recorded for this clonotype. This chain joins TRBV11-2 and TRBJ2-1, with 7 bases matching TRBD2. The J segment lost 9 bases and the V segment lost 0 bases, leaving 5 bases of the junction unmatched. The CDR3 contains 14 residues. Per germline, CDR1 SGHAT and CDR2 FQNNGV. Written as DNA, the CDR3 is TGTGCCAGCAGCTTAGATTCAGGCGGGGGTGAGCAGTTCTTC. As protein: CASSLDSGGGEQFF.

This clonotype has only a few counts. V and J are TRBV7-3 and TRBJ2-3, with 9 bases that match TRBD2. The CDR3 loop spans 15 amino acids. CDR1 SGHTA and CDR2 FQGTGA come from the germline V gene. With 5 bases clipped from V and 4 bases from J, the junction kept 7 bases outside the gene matches. In DNA form, the CDR3 reads TGTGCCAGCAGCCAAACCGGGACTAGCCCAGATACGCAGTATTTT. It yields the protein CASSQTGTSPDTQYF.

At least ten counts were recorded for this clonotype. The J gene is TRBJ2-7, the V gene TRBV9, with 7 bases fitting TRBD1. V was clipped by 3 bases and J by 2 bases; unmatched bases: 2. The CDR3 is made up of 13 amino acids. Looked up from germline, CDR1 is SGDLS and CDR2 is YYNGEE. The CDR3 DNA follows: TGTGCCAGCAGCGCGCAGGGGGCCTACGAGCAGTACTTC. The encoded protein is CASSAQGAYEQYF.